These 15 T cell receptor beta chains share one sample of origin, sequenced in a study of CXCR4 blockade with PD-1 therapy in pancreatic cancer. The method was immunoSEQ multiplex PCR; TCRdb's version includes in-frame clones alone and lacks a portion of them. This table has 800 to 1,200 clones, 35% to 40% appearing once. Material: tumor tissue. The receptors come from a human donor with pancreatic ductal adenocarcinoma.

This clone is labeled as medium-sized. This sequence joins TRBV9 and TRBJ1-3; D unresolved. There are 13 residues in the CDR3. V was pared by 7 bases and J by 0 bases, with 8 bases between. Germline lookup yields CDR1 SGDLS and CDR2 YYNGEE. The CDR3: CASGRNSGNTIYF. CDR3 in DNA: TGTGCCAGCGGACGGAACTCTGGAAACACCATATATTTT.

Relative to its sample, this clone is medium-sized. The chain combines TRBV11-3 with TRBJ1-3; tentatively, D is TRBD1 (5 bases). This CDR3 is 14 amino acids long. Between the trimmed V and J ends, which lost 3 bases and 5 bases, there was a span of 11 bases. In germline, CDR1 is SGHNT, CDR2 YENEEA. The CDR3 DNA reads as TGTGCCAGCAGCTTGGCTGGGGCGCGAAACACCATATATTTT. Encoded protein: CASSLAGARNTIYF. Variable domain in full (rest from reference TRBV11-3 and TRBJ1-3): EAGVVQSPRYKIIEKKQPVAFWCNPISGHNTLYWYLQNLGQGPELLIRYENEEAVDDSQLPKDRFSAERLKGVDSTLKIQPAELGDSAVYLCASSLAGARNTIYFGEGSWLTVV.

The chain employs TRBV6-8 and TRBJ1-1; the match to TRBD1 covers 8 bases. The CDR3 runs to 13 residues. CDR1 is MNHGY, CDR2 SAAAGT, per germline. V shed 6 bases, J shed 4 bases, and the junction held 4 bases outside the gene matches. This CDR3 reads CASRDRAPTEAFF. The CDR3 region has the DNA TGTGCCAGCAGGGACAGGGCCCCCACTGAAGCTTTCTTT.

The chain carries TRBV6-8 and TRBJ2-3; 10 nucleotides agree with TRBD2. Unmatched junction bases numbered 3, after V lost 7 bases and J lost 2 bases. CDR3 length: 14 residues. Germline V gene sequence: CDR1 MNHGY, CDR2 SAAAGT. CDR3 coding DNA: TGTGCCAGCACACTAGCGGGGCACACAGATACGCAGTATTTT. It encodes CASTLAGHTDTQYF.

This chain uses TRBV15 with TRBJ2-2, with D unclear. The CDR3 contains 15 residues. The V gene's germline CDR1 is LNHNV and CDR2 YYDKDF (reference sequence). Trimming shortened V by 1 base and J by 3 bases, and 9 bases separated the two germline ends. CDR3 protein: CATSRVFRDTGELFF. The CDR3 coding sequence is TGTGCCACCAGCAGAGTTTTTCGGGACACCGGGGAGCTGTTTTTT.

This clone was seen a handful of times. V and J are TRBV30 and TRBJ1-1, with D perhaps matching TRBD1 (5 bases). This CDR3 has 16 residues. V was shortened by 0 bases and J by 0 bases, with 14 bases between the two germline ends. Germline values: CDR1 GTSNPN, CDR2 SVGIG (reference sequence). The CDR3 nucleotides read TGTGCCTGGAGTGTAGGCGCAGGGCTGATGAACACTGAAGCTTTCTTT. It encodes CAWSVGAGLMNTEAFF.

This clone was seen only once. Compared with germline, one end of the junction differs, possibly owing to a read error. One or more bases were not read clearly; the residue they encode is written X. This chain links TRBV18 with TRBJ2-5; D not certain. Germline-derived CDR1 and CDR2 are KGHSH and LQKENI. CDR3 length equals 14 residues. CDR3 in DNA: TGTGCCAGCTYACCACCGGAGATACAAGAGACCCAGTACTTC. Its translation: CASXPPEIQETQYF.

A single count supports this clone. This chain connects TRBV15 to TRBJ1-1; the D is unclear. The germline V and J ends were trimmed by 0 bases and 1 base, with 9 bases remaining between them. Germline loops: CDR1 LNHNV, CDR2 YYDKDF (reference sequence). This CDR3 has 15 amino acids. The CDR3 DNA follows: TGTGCCACCAGCAGAGATCGTGTATCGAACACTGAAGCTTTCTTT. Encoded protein: CATSRDRVSNTEAFF.

This clone occurred once. The rearrangement links TRBV19 to TRBJ1-2, with D unresolved. V lost 6 bases and J lost 3, with 14 bases in between. The CDR3 has 14 residues. Per the germline V gene, CDR1 is LNHDA and CDR2 is SQIVND (reference sequence). The CDR3 region is CASSWRERYYGYTF. Here the CDR3 DNA reads TGTGCCAGTAGCTGGAGGGAAAGATACTATGGCTACACCTTC.

The chain employs TRBV18 and TRBJ2-7; D may be TRBD2 (6 bases). V lost 3 bases and J lost 4, with 7 bases in between. The CDR3 spans 12 residues. CDR1 and CDR2 from the germline V gene are KGHSH and LQKENI. The CDR3 reads CASSPGGYEQYF. The CDR3 DNA reads TGTGCCAGCTCACCCGGAGGGTACGAGCAGTACTTC.

The rearrangement joins TRBV19 to TRBJ1-3; D is unresolved. This CDR3 is 13 amino acids long. V lost 1 base to trimming and J lost 4 bases, with 5 bases between them. Germline CDR1 is LNHDA and CDR2 is SQIVND (reference sequence). DNA of the CDR3: TGTGCCAGTAGTATAGCGCCCGGAAACACCATATATTTT. Amino acid sequence: CASSIAPGNTIYF.

This clone has only a few counts. J is TRBJ2-5 and V is TRBV1; the table's D call TRBD1 went unverified against the DNA. TRBV1 corresponds to a pseudogene. CDR3 length equals 15 residues. The CDR3: CASSQVTGYQETQYF. In nucleotides, the CDR3 is TGCGCCAGCAGCCAGGTTACAGGGTACCAAGAGACCCAGTACTTC.

The chain has TRBV18 and TRBJ2-6; D is uncertain. Trimming removed 3 bases at V and 5 bases at J, with 14 bases between. The CDR3 length is 16 residues. Germline-derived CDR1 and CDR2 are KGHSH and LQKENI. The CDR3 coding sequence is TGTGCCAGCTCACCGGCATTACAAAGTCGGGCCAACGTCCTGACTTTC. Protein product: CASSPALQSRANVLTF.

This clone is large (0.1 to 1%) in the sample. The chain joins TRBV9 to TRBJ1-5; no reliable D call. Germline CDR1 SGDLS, CDR2 YYNGEE. The CDR3 is made up of 14 amino acids. V lost 5 bases to trimming and J lost 3 bases, with 12 bases between them. The CDR3 DNA sequence: TGTGCCAGCAGTGAGTCAGGTTACAATCAGCCCCAGCATTTT. Encoded protein: CASSESGYNQPQHF.

V and J are TRBV18 and TRBJ1-3, with TRBD1 as a possible D gene (5 bases). V dropped 3 bases and J dropped 0 bases, with 15 bases sitting between them. The V gene's germline CDR1 is KGHSH and CDR2 LQKENI. The CDR3 is made up of 17 amino acids. The CDR3 DNA reads as TGTGCCAGCTCACCCCGTTATGGGGGGTCCTCTGGAAACACCATATATTTT. Amino acids: CASSPRYGGSSGNTIYF.